A few counts support the clone carrying this TCR beta chain. Its specificity is unknown. This entry belongs to a study of early stage breast cancer tumors. Study in general: Average read coverage per sample was approximately 10-fold. Whole-study results and caveats: Tumor and normal breast were distinguished via blood comparison in 14 of 16 patients. Compared with adjacent normal breast tissue, tumors showed around 2.5-fold greater T cell density and higher clonality.

Each sample had two DNA replicates, 0.5 ug blood or roughly 1.4 ug tissue. The assay was immunoSEQ multiplex PCR, and TCRdb's table has in-frame clones only and misses some. The sample consists of thousands of clones, around 64% of them appearing once. This CDR3 is 15 amino acids long. Germline CDR1 reads SGHVS; CDR2 reads FQNEAQ. With V trimmed by 8 bases and J by 5 bases, 12 bases remained unmatched. Sequencing used normal breast tissue next to the tumor. This chain joins TRBV7-8 and TRBJ2-1, with 7 bases identical to TRBD1. The TCR sequence derives from a person between 60 and 70 years old with breast cancer. DNA for the CDR3: TGTGCCAGCGCCCTTCGACAGGGCCCCAACAATGAGCAGTTCTTC. Amino acid sequence: CASALRQGPNNEQFF.